This T cell receptor (beta chain) was identified during a study of blood T cell repertoires in COVID-19. Overall study context: Researchers got acute and convalescent COVID-19 samples from the United States, Italy and Spain. T cells, B-cell-depleted T cells, or PBMCs supplied cDNA or gDNA.

Germline CDR1 and CDR2: MDHEN and SYDVKM. The length of the CDR3 is 18 residues. V lost 5 bases and J lost 2; bases outside the gene matches: 15. Sequencing used immunoSEQ multiplex PCR; TCRdb keeps in-frame clones, though not all of them. The table lists roughly 190,000 clones, approximately 87% of them singletons. This chain joins TRBV28 and TRBJ1-1, with 9 bases matching TRBD1. This receptor was obtained from a woman aged 60-75 years with COVID-19, enrolled during active disease. Sequenced material: peripheral blood. The CDR3 DNA reads TGTGCCAGCAGTAAAGTGACAGGGGGGTATTACGTAAACACTGAAGCTTTCTTT. This sequence encodes CASSKVTGGYYVNTEAFF.